This T cell receptor beta chain was captured in a study of blood T cell repertoires in COVID-19. Germline V gene sequence: CDR1 LNHDA, CDR2 SQIVND (reference sequence). There are 14 residues in the CDR3. J gave up 5 bases and V 6 bases, and 7 bases lay outside the gene matches. The protocol was immunoSEQ multiplex PCR, while the TCRdb copy is restricted to in-frame clones and leaves out a portion. The sample lists 200,000 to 250,000 clones, about 88% occurring once. This clonotype was sampled from a woman in her fifties or sixties with COVID-19, enrolled during active disease. Sequencing used peripheral blood. The V call is TRBV19, the J call TRBJ1-1; 9 bases match TRBD1. The CDR3 sequence is CASRGQGGKTEAFF. CDR3 sequence (DNA): TGTGCCAGTAGGGGACAGGGAGGTAAAACTGAAGCTTTCTTT.